The 24 T cell receptor beta chains below come from one sample, sequenced in a study of breast tumors, draining lymph nodes, adjacent tissues. MiXCR was run by TCRdb on the multiplex PCR reads, yielding one entry per CDR3 protein. The data show about 200,000 distinct CDR3 sequences, 31% seen once. Samples came from axillary lymph nodes draining the breast cancer. Sample: axillary lymph node tissue. These receptors were obtained from a female donor with breast cancer. Some clones in this sample may be carry-over from other donors' samples.

This clonotype has ten or more counts. The rearrangement uses TRBV14 and TRBJ2-5; D is uncertain. The V gene's germline CDR1 is SGHDN and CDR2 FVKESK. Trimming removed 6 bases from V and 5 bases from J, with 16 bases in between. This CDR3 has 14 residues. The CDR3 protein is CASRSGGALETQYF. In DNA form, the CDR3 reads TGTGCCAGCAGAAGTGGTGGCGCTCTGGAGACCCAGTACTTC.

On this clonotype itself: A much bigger clone sits one base away, suggesting this may be a read error. The chain combines TRBV28 with TRBJ1-4, with TRBD1 matching over 9 bases. The V gene end was trimmed by 6 bases and the J gene end by 8 bases; junction bases not matched to a gene: 7. The CDR3 loop spans 14 amino acids. The V gene's germline CDR1 is MDHEN and CDR2 SYDVKM. CDR3 residues: CASSGDRVVEKLFF. CDR3 nucleotide sequence: TGTGCCAGCAGCGGGGACAGGGTAGTGGAAAAACTGTTTTTT.

For this clonotype: A much larger clone is a single base away; this may be a read error. The missing conserved phenylalanine or tryptophan at the end of this CDR3 makes a read error likely. This chain joins TRBV6-5 and TRBJ2-7; D not certain. The germline V gene has CDR1 MNHEY and CDR2 SVGAGI. This CDR3 spans 14 amino acids. The V end lost 0 bases, the J end lost 2 bases, and 8 bases lay between the germline ends. The CDR3 loop is CASSYSSKAYEQYS. The CDR3, as DNA: TGTGCCAGCAGTTACTCGAGCAAAGCCTACGAGCAGTACTCC.

This clonotype was counted many times. The V gene is TRBV11-2, the J gene TRBJ2-5, with D perhaps matching TRBD2 (6 bases). The CDR3 length is 15 residues. Germline lookup yields CDR1 SGHAT and CDR2 FQNNGV. Trimming cost V 3 bases and J 2 bases, with 13 bases left between them. The DNA of the CDR3 is TGTGCCAGCAGCTTTAGTATCGGGAGTCAAGAGACCCAGTACTTC. Its translation: CASSFSIGSQETQYF.

This clonotype has a count of ten or more. The chain couples TRBV9 to TRBJ2-3; the D gene is possibly TRBD2 (7 bases). Germline CDR1 is SGDLS and CDR2 is YYNGEE. The germline V and J ends were trimmed by 2 bases and 6 bases, with 13 bases remaining between them. The CDR3 consists of 14 residues. The CDR3 spells CASSVRGARDTQYF. Written as DNA, the CDR3 is TGTGCCAGCAGCGTTCGGGGGGCACGGGATACGCAGTATTTT.

V and J are TRBV27 and TRBJ2-7; weak D call: TRBD1 (5 bases). V gave up 6 bases and J gave up 7 bases, with 34 bases separating them. The length of the CDR3 is 19 residues. Looked up from germline, CDR1 is MNHEY and CDR2 is SMNVEV (reference sequence). The CDR3, as DNA: TGTGCCAGCAGCCTATCGGTTGTCCCTCAGGGTTGTCCCTTTATAGAGCAGTACTTC. This codes for CASSLSVVPQGCPFIEQYF.

This clonotype was observed a single time. The gene calls are TRBV25-1 and TRBJ2-2, with TRBD1 matching over 12 bases. This CDR3 spans 17 amino acids. V was pared by 6 bases and J by 3 bases, with 8 bases of the junction left unmatched. The germline CDR1 and CDR2 sequences are MGHDK and SYGVNS. DNA for the CDR3: TGTGCCAGCAGAGCCAGGGACAGGGGGCTGGACACCGGGGAGCTGTTTTTT. Its protein is CASRARDRGLDTGELFF.

This clonotype was recorded many times. The V and J genes are TRBV29-1 and TRBJ2-2; TRBD2 matches at 11 bases. V dropped 6 bases and J dropped 1; count of bases not matched to a gene: 4. The CDR3 has 15 amino acids. Germline loops: CDR1 SQVTM, CDR2 ANQGSEA. The CDR3: CSVRLAGMNTGELFF. The CDR3 DNA sequence: TGCAGCGTCCGACTAGCGGGGATGAACACCGGGGAGCTGTTTTTT.

A word on this clonotype: Since a much larger clone is just one base distant, this may be a read error. This chain connects TRBV6-2 or TRBV6-3 to TRBJ1-2; no reliable D call. The CDR3 has 15 amino acids. V was clipped by 5 bases and J by 7 bases, with 20 bases between them. Germline loops: CDR1 MNHEY, CDR2 SVGEGT. The CDR3 region is CASSHDLSGVGGYTF. The CDR3 DNA reads TGTGCCAGCAGTCACGATCTGTCCGGGGTTGGTGGCTACACCTTC.

This clonotype came up many times. The J gene is TRBJ1-2, the V gene TRBV7-9; maybe TRBD1 (6 bases). Germline values: CDR1 SEHNR, CDR2 FQNEAQ (reference sequence). The CDR3 sequence is 15 residues long. Trimming cost V 1 base and J 4 bases, with 13 bases left between them. The CDR3 nucleotides read TGTGCCAGCAGCTTAGTCGGGGGGCTTAGCTATGGCTACACCTTC. Its protein is CASSLVGGLSYGYTF.

This clonotype was counted a few times. The V gene is TRBV27, the J gene TRBJ2-3; D unresolved. CDR1 MNHEY and CDR2 SMNVEV come from the germline V gene (reference sequence). Trimming took off 7 bases at V and 8 bases at J, with 13 bases between the two ends. The CDR3 has 12 amino acids. The CDR3 sequence: CASITRSCTQYF. The CDR3 nucleotides are TGTGCCAGCATCACAAGGAGTTGTACGCAGTATTTT.

This clonotype was observed many times. This chain uses TRBV20-1 with TRBJ2-3; D is unresolved. V was trimmed by 2 bases and J by 2 bases, leaving 2 bases between them. The germline gives CDR1 DFQATT, CDR2 SNEGSKA (reference sequence). The CDR3 runs 11 residues. CDR3 in amino acids: CSARSTDTQYF. CDR3 coding DNA: TGCAGTGCTAGATCCACAGATACGCAGTATTTT.

The CDR3 coding sequence is TGTGCCAGCAGCCTCACAGGGGCCTATGGCTACACCTTC. Its translation: CASSLTGAYGYTF. The chain uses TRBV5-4 and TRBJ1-2, with TRBD1 matching 7 bases. V shed 4 bases, J shed 4 bases, and the junction held 4 bases outside the gene matches. CDR3 size: 13 residues. CDR1 and CDR2 (germline): SGHNT, YYREEE (reference sequence).

This clonotype was counted ten times or more. The DNA of the CDR3 is TGTGCCTGGAGTAAGGGCCGAGAGACCCAGTACTTC. Translating it yields CAWSKGRETQYF. This sequence joins TRBV30 and TRBJ2-5; D is uncertain. V was trimmed by 2 bases and J by 4 bases, leaving 8 bases between them. CDR3 length equals 12 residues. Germline V gene lookup returns CDR1 GTSNPN and CDR2 SVGIG (reference sequence).

This clonotype was found many times. V gene TRBV20-1 combines with J gene TRBJ2-1; 14 bases agree with TRBD2. The CDR3 runs 14 residues. From germline, CDR1 is DFQATT and CDR2 SNEGSKA (reference sequence). V shed 7 bases and J 9 bases; nucleotides not matched to a gene: 8. The CDR3 sequence: CSVPGTSGGGEQFF. DNA of the CDR3: TGCAGTGTCCCCGGGACTAGCGGGGGAGGTGAGCAGTTCTTC.

As concerns this clonotype: A much larger clone differs by one base, so this may be a read error. The chain is built from TRBV6-2 or TRBV6-3 and TRBJ1-4; no clear D. The germline gives CDR1 MNHEY, CDR2 SVGEGT. CDR3 size: 16 residues. CDR3 in DNA: TGTGCCAGCAGTCACTCGACGGACTATTTGAGTGAAAAACTGTTTTTT. This translates into CASSHSTDYLSEKLFF.

A remark on this clonotype: Being one base from a much bigger clone, this may be a read error. The V call is TRBV2, the J call TRBJ1-2; 8 bases fit TRBD1. This CDR3 region has 14 residues. Germline V gene lookup returns CDR1 SNHLY and CDR2 FYNNEI. CDR3 region: CACSGDRTPYGYTF. The CDR3 DNA reads TGTGCCTGCAGCGGGGACAGGACCCCCTATGGCTACACCTTC.

This clonotype has at least ten counts. The V gene is TRBV20-1, the J gene TRBJ2-7; 7 nucleotides align to TRBD2. Unmatched junction bases numbered 8, after V lost 6 bases and J lost 6 bases. The germline CDR1 and CDR2 sequences are DFQATT and SNEGSKA (reference sequence). The CDR3 length is 12 residues. Written as DNA, the CDR3 is TGCAGTGCCCTGGGGGGGAGCGGCGAGCAGTACTTC. Protein: CSALGGSGEQYF.

This clonotype was observed many times. This chain links TRBV3-1 with TRBJ1-6; D unresolved. The germline V gene encodes CDR1 LGHDT and CDR2 YNNKEL (reference sequence). The length of the CDR3 is 13 residues. V was cut by 8 bases and J by 7 bases, with 12 bases left in between. The CDR3 sequence is CASGPGGNSPLHF. CDR3 DNA sequence: TGTGCCAGCGGCCCGGGAGGCAATTCACCCCTCCACTTT.

Ten or more counts support this clonotype. The chain carries TRBV30 and TRBJ1-2; D is undetermined. This CDR3 is 11 amino acids long. The V gene lost 4 bases and the J gene lost 3 bases, with 6 bases spanning the gap. CDR1 is GTSNPN, CDR2 SVGIG, per germline (reference sequence). The CDR3: CAWNGYYGYTF. Here the CDR3 DNA reads TGTGCCTGGAACGGGTACTATGGCTACACCTTC.

As to this clonotype: The CDR3 does not end in the conserved phenylalanine or tryptophan, so this is likely a read error. CDR3 nucleotide sequence: TGTGCCAGCAGCGTAGACAAGGGGTCTCAGCATGAGCAGTTCTCC. This codes for CASSVDKGSQHEQFS. The chain couples TRBV9 to TRBJ2-1, with TRBD1 as a possible D gene (5 bases). The CDR3 length is 15 residues. V was cut by 0 bases and J by 8 bases, with 15 bases left in between. From germline, CDR1 is SGDLS and CDR2 YYNGEE.

This clonotype was observed many times. The chain joins TRBV12-3 or TRBV12-4 to TRBJ2-5; 8 bases line up with TRBD2. V was pared by 3 bases and J by 4 bases, with 4 bases of the junction left unmatched. The CDR3 extends over 14 amino acids. CDR3 coding DNA: TGTGCCAGCAGTTTCCGCACTAGCGGAGAGACCCAGTACTTC. Protein: CASSFRTSGETQYF.

This chain links TRBV7-9 with TRBJ2-7, with D perhaps TRBD2 (6 bases). CDR1 and CDR2 (germline): SEHNR, FQNEAQ (reference sequence). The CDR3 is 14 amino acids. Trimming shortened V by 1 base and J by 7 bases, and 14 bases separated the two germline ends. The CDR3 DNA sequence: TGTGCCAGCAGCTTAGAGTCCGGGAGAAGGGAGCAGTACTTC. It is translated as CASSLESGRREQYF.

In this sample, this clonotype turned up many times. The chain has TRBV7-2 and TRBJ2-1; D not certain. The CDR3 is made up of 14 amino acids. V shed 5 bases and J shed 0 bases, with 8 bases lying between them. Germline values: CDR1 SGHTA, CDR2 FQGNSA. This CDR3 is CASSPDHSYNEQFF. The CDR3 DNA is TGTGCCAGCAGCCCGGACCACTCCTACAATGAGCAGTTCTTC.